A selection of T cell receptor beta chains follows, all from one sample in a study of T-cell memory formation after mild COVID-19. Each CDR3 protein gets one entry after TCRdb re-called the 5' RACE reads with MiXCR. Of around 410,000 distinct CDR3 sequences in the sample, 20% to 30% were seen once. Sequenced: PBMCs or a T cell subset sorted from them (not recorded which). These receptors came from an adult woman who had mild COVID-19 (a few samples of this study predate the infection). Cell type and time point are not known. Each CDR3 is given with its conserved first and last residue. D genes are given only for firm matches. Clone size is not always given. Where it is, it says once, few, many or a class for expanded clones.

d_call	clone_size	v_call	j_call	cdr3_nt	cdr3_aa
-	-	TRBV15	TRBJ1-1	TGTGCCACCAGCAGAGATCTGGGGACGGACGGAACTGAAGCTTTCTTT	CATSRDLGTDGTEAFF
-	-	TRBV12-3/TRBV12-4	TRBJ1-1	TGTGCCAGCAGTTTAGTCGGGGGCATTCTTGAAGCTTTCTTT	CASSLVGGILEAFF
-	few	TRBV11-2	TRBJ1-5	TGTGCCAGCAGCCCGAATCAGTATAGCAATCAGCCCCAGCATTTT	CASSPNQYSNQPQHF
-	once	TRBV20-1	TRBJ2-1	TGCAGTGCTAGGGACCTAGCCCTCTCCTCAGAGCAGTTCTTC	CSARDLALSSEQFF
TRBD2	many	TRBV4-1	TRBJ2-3	TGCGCCAGCAGCCAAGATTTCGAACGAGCGGGGAGCACAGATACGCAGTATTTT	CASSQDFERAGSTDTQYF
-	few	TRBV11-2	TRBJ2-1	TGTGCCAGCAGCTTAGGAGGGTGGTCTGGCAATGAGCAGTTCTTC	CASSLGGWSGNEQFF
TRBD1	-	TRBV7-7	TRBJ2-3	TGTGCCAGCAGCTTACTCGACAGGGCAGATACGCAGTATTTT	CASSLLDRADTQYF
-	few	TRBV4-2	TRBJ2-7	TGTGCCAGCAGCCAAGAAGGAGCGGAGGAAACCTACGAGCAGTACTTC	CASSQEGAEETYEQYF
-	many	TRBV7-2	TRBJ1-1	TGTGCCAGCAGCGAGATAAGGAACACTGAAGCTTTCTTT	CASSEIRNTEAFF
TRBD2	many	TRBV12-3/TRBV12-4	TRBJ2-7	TGTGCCAGCAGTCCTAGCGGGGGCGGCTCCTACGAGCAGTACTTC	CASSPSGGGSYEQYF
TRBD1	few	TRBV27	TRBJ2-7	TGTGCCAGCAGTTTATCCGGGACAGGGTTGTGGTACGAGCAGTACTTC	CASSLSGTGLWYEQYF
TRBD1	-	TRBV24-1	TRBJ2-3	TGTGCCACCAGTGAGGGGGGGACAGGGGTCACAGATACGCAGTATTTT	CATSEGGTGVTDTQYF
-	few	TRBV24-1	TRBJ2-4	TGTGCCACCAGTGAGAGGGGACGTACTGGGGCCAAAAACATTCAGTACTTC	CATSERGRTGAKNIQYF
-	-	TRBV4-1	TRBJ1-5	TGCGCCAGCAGCAGGGACCCATCCGAGCCCCAGCATTTT	CASSRDPSEPQHF